A single sample is the source of the 4 T cell receptor beta chains below, sequenced in a study of immune cell composition in non-small cell lung cancer. The protocol was immunoSEQ multiplex PCR, while the TCRdb copy is restricted to in-frame clones and leaves out a portion. In the table there are about 2,700 clones, around 74% of which are singletons. The sequencing input was lung tumor tissue. The receptors here all came from a human donor with non-small cell lung cancer.

The chain is built from TRBV6-6 and TRBJ2-5; TRBD1 matches at 8 bases. V dropped 6 bases and J dropped 11; count of bases not matched to a gene: 17. There are 15 residues in the CDR3. The germline CDR1 and CDR2 sequences are MNHNY and SVGAGI (reference sequence). The CDR3 loop reads CASRGPGTGTIKQYF. CDR3 nucleotide sequence: TGTGCCAGCAGAGGACCCGGGACAGGCACCATCAAGCAGTACTTC.

The CDR3 reads CATTLTAMNTEAFF. CDR3 DNA: TGTGCCACCACTCTAACAGCTATGAACACTGAAGCTTTCTTT. The V call is TRBV19, the J call TRBJ1-1; D unclear. The CDR3 covers 14 residues. The V gene's germline CDR1 is LNHDA and CDR2 SQIVND (reference sequence). V was shortened by 10 bases and J by 0 bases, with 15 bases between the two germline ends.

CDR3 protein: CASSPGAFYGYTF. CDR3 DNA sequence: TGTGCCAGCAGCCCCGGAGCTTTCTATGGCTACACCTTC. The gene calls are TRBV21-1 and TRBJ1-2. TRBV21-1 is a pseudogene locus. The CDR3 totals 13 residues.

The gene calls are TRBV6-5 and TRBJ2-1; no clear D gene. CDR1 and CDR2 (germline): MNHEY, SVGAGI. The CDR3 runs 13 residues. V was shortened by 2 bases and J by 9 bases, with 11 bases between the two germline ends. CDR3 amino acids: CASSYNQVTEQFF. CDR3 DNA sequence: TGTGCCAGCAGTTACAATCAGGTAACTGAGCAGTTCTTC.